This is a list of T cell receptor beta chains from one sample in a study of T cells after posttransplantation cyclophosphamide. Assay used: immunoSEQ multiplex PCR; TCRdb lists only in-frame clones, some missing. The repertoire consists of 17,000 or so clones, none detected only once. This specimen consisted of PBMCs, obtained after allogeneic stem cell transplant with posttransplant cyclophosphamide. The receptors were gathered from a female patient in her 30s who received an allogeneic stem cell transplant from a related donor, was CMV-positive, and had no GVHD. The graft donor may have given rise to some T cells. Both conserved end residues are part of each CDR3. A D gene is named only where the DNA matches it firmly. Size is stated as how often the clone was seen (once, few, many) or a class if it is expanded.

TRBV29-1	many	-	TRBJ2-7	TGCAGCGTTGAGGGCAGGGGGGTGTACGAGCAGTACTTC	CSVEGRGVYEQYF
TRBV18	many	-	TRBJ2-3	TGTGCCAGCTCTCCCCTACCCAACACAGATACGCAGTATTTT	CASSPLPNTDTQYF
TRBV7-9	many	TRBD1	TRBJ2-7	TGTGCCAGCAGCTTATTGACAGGGGGCTTGGCCTACGAGCAGTACTTC	CASSLLTGGLAYEQYF
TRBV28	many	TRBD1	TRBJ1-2	TGTGCCAGCTCTTTAAGACAGGGTGGCGGCTACACCTTC	CASSLRQGGGYTF
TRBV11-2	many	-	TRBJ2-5	TGTGCCAGCAGCTCGGGTTTTGAGACCCAGTACTTC	CASSSGFETQYF
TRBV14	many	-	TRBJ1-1	TGTGCCAGCAGCCCCCAGGGAACCACTGAAGCTTTCTTT	CASSPQGTTEAFF
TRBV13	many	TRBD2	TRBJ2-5	TGTGCCAGCAGCCGTACCGGGACTAGCGGGAGGACCCAGTACTTC	CASSRTGTSGRTQYF
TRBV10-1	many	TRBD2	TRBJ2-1	TGCGCCAGCAGAAGACAGCCGGGACTAGCGGGGATATTCGGCGAGCAGTTCTTC	CASRRQPGLAGIFGEQFF
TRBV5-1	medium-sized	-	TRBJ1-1	TGCGCCAGCAGCCTGGGGAGGGTAGGTGAAGCTTTCTTT	CASSLGRVGEAFF
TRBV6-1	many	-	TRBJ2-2	TGTGCCAGCCGGAGGTCCGGGGAGCTGTTTTTT	CASRRSGELFF
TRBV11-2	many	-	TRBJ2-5	TGTGCCAGCAGCTTAGCCGGCGGGGTAGGCCAAGAGACCCAGTACTTC	CASSLAGGVGQETQYF
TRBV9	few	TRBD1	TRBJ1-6	TGTGCCAGCAGCATCCCCCTGGGACAGTATAATTCACCCCTCCACTTT	CASSIPLGQYNSPLHF